This entry lists 27 T cell receptor beta chains sequenced from one sample in a study of human T cells and chemical hapten exposure. Time point defined: pre-sensitization, week 0. The treatment denotes: therapeutic diphenylcyclopropenone sensitization with weekly scalp DPC. TCRdb called the RACE reads again in MiXCR, with one record for every CDR3 protein. The repertoire includes some 360,000 distinct CDR3 sequences, approximately 5.1% of them detected once, and 2.5% to 3% sits in the top ten. Sequencing used whole blood, obtained in connection with sensitization to the hapten diphenylcyclopropenone (DPC). These receptors were obtained from a woman in her fifties or sixties with alopecia areata. Some clones in this sample may be carry-over from other donors' samples.

V is TRBV5-1 and J is TRBJ1-5; TRBD1 matches 7 bases. Germline-derived CDR1 and CDR2 are SGHRS and YFSETQ. The V segment lost 5 bases and the J segment 5 bases; nucleotides outside the gene matches: 4. The CDR3 is made up of 13 amino acids. The CDR3 loop reads CASRTGLDQPQHF. In nucleotides, the CDR3 is TGCGCCAGCAGGACAGGGTTAGATCAGCCCCAGCATTTT.

At least ten counts were recorded for this clonotype. The rearrangement uses TRBV12-3 or TRBV12-4 and TRBJ2-2; unclear D gene. This CDR3 is built from 14 residues. Trimming took 8 bases from V and 6 from J, leaving 16 bases between them. In nucleotides, the CDR3 is TGTGCCAGCGAGGACGTGGATAAACCCGGGGAGCTGTTTTTT. It encodes CASEDVDKPGELFF.

J is TRBJ2-5 and V is TRBV2; D remains ambiguous. This CDR3 comprises 14 residues. Germline assignment: CDR1 SNHLY and CDR2 FYNNEI. Trimming removed 7 bases at V and 1 base at J, with 13 bases between. The CDR3 sequence: CASKIGRIQETQYF. Here the CDR3 DNA reads TGTGCCAGCAAAATAGGACGGATCCAAGAGACCCAGTACTTC.

The rearrangement links TRBV28 to TRBJ2-3; D is possibly TRBD1 (6 bases). This CDR3 has 15 amino acids. Germline CDR1 is MDHEN and CDR2 is SYDVKM. Trimming took 5 bases from V and 10 from J, leaving 22 bases between them. The CDR3 sequence is CASSPWGRVRDPQYF. CDR3 sequence (DNA): TGTGCCAGCAGTCCCTGGGGGCGCGTCAGGGATCCGCAGTATTTT.

Many counts were recorded for this clonotype. The chain links TRBV19 to TRBJ2-1, with 9 bases matching TRBD2. Germline CDR1 reads LNHDA; CDR2 reads SQIVND (reference sequence). J gave up 6 bases and V 3 bases, and 6 bases lay outside the gene matches. The CDR3 spans 15 residues. CDR3 region: CASSMKAGGPNEQFF. CDR3 DNA sequence: TGTGCCAGTAGTATGAAAGCGGGGGGCCCCAATGAGCAGTTCTTC. Complete variable domain (other parts from reference TRBV19 and TRBJ2-1): DGGITQSPKYLFRKEGQNVTLSCEQNLNHDAMYWYRQDPGQGLRLIYYSQIVNDFQKGDIAEGYSVSREKKESFPLTVTSAQKNPTAFYLCASSMKAGGPNEQFFGPGTRLTVL.

The table lists this clonotype with many counts. This rearrangement joins TRBV10-3 to TRBJ2-7; 8 bases are shared with TRBD1. CDR1 is ENHRY and CDR2 is SYGVKD in the germline V gene. Losses at the gene ends were 4 bases for V and 7 bases for J; bases not matched to a gene: 15. The length of the CDR3 is 16 residues. The DNA for the CDR3 is TGTGCCATCAGTGGGGGACAGGTGAGGACGGGGCAGGAGCAGTACTTC. Its translation: CAISGGQVRTGQEQYF.

This clonotype rates as large. This chain links TRBV2 with TRBJ2-1, with 10 positions matching TRBD2. V trimming: 5 bases; J trimming: 4 bases; junction bases outside the gene matches: 8. The germline V gene has CDR1 SNHLY and CDR2 FYNNEI. The CDR3 spans 16 residues. CDR3 residues: CASSRASGGYYNEQFF. Written as DNA, the CDR3 is TGTGCCAGCAGTCGAGCTAGCGGGGGTTATTACAATGAGCAGTTCTTC.

In its sample, this clonotype was seen a few times. The chain combines TRBV27 with TRBJ1-2; possibly TRBD1 for D (6 bases). The CDR3 contains 14 residues. Trimming stripped 2 bases from V and 2 bases from J, with 9 bases between. CDR1 MNHEY and CDR2 SMNVEV come from the germline V gene (reference sequence). The CDR3 sequence is CASSLGTTNYGYTF. The CDR3, as DNA: TGTGCCAGCAGTTTAGGGACAACAAACTATGGCTACACCTTC.

This clonotype was seen a handful of times. The chain employs TRBV9 and TRBJ2-7; 11 bases align to TRBD1. Germline V gene lookup returns CDR1 SGDLS and CDR2 YYNGEE. V was clipped by 4 bases and J by 3 bases; unmatched bases: 6. This CDR3 is built from 15 residues. The CDR3 DNA is TGTGCCAGCAGCACCGGACAGGGGGCTGTCTACGAGCAGTACTTC. Translation gives CASSTGQGAVYEQYF.

This clonotype was detected many times. The chain is built from TRBV29-1 and TRBJ1-1, with 7 bases aligning to TRBD1. The V and J ends lost 2 bases and 4 bases, in that order; junction bases with no gene match: 1. The CDR3 loop spans 12 amino acids. Germline lookup yields CDR1 SQVTM and CDR2 ANQGSEA. For the CDR3, the DNA is TGCAGCGTTGAACCAGGGGGCACTGAAGCTTTCTTT. Residues: CSVEPGGTEAFF.

This clonotype was seen a single time. The rearrangement links TRBV5-4 to TRBJ1-1; TRBD1 matches 8 bases. The ends lost 0 bases at V and 1 base at J; junction bases unmatched: 2. Germline CDR1 and CDR2: SGHNT and YYREEE (reference sequence). The CDR3 loop spans 15 amino acids. For the CDR3, the DNA is TGTGCCAGCAGCTTGGGACAGGGGAAGAACACTGAAGCTTTCTTT. Residues: CASSLGQGKNTEAFF.

V is TRBV28 and J is TRBJ2-7, with D perhaps TRBD2 (6 bases). CDR3 length equals 12 residues. The V gene lost 4 bases and the J gene lost 9 bases, with 13 bases spanning the gap. Germline lookup yields CDR1 MDHEN and CDR2 SYDVKM. CDR3 coding DNA: TGTGCCAGCAGTTCCCAAGAGGGAGGGCAGTACTTC. Protein: CASSSQEGGQYF.

This clonotype was detected ten times or more. This chain connects TRBV3-1 to TRBJ2-1, with a possible D match to TRBD2 (6 bases). CDR1 is LGHDT, CDR2 YNNKEL, per germline (reference sequence). The V gene lost 3 bases and the J gene lost 8 bases, with 8 bases spanning the gap. The CDR3 spans 12 residues. CDR3 DNA: TGTGCCAGCAGCCAGCTAGCGTATGAGCAGTTCTTC. Its protein product is CASSQLAYEQFF.

This clonotype came up many times. The V call is TRBV29-1, the J call TRBJ1-5, with D hard to call. The CDR3 totals 12 residues. From germline, CDR1 is SQVTM and CDR2 ANQGSEA. The ends were cut back, 0 bases at V and 6 bases at J, with 6 bases in the middle. DNA for the CDR3: TGCAGCGTTGAAGATGGTAGTCAGCCCCAGCATTTT. Its protein product is CSVEDGSQPQHF.

This clonotype was counted at least ten times. The chain has TRBV28 and TRBJ1-4, with a tentative D call TRBD1 (6 bases). V was pared by 9 bases and J by 4 bases, with 18 bases between. The germline gives CDR1 MDHEN, CDR2 SYDVKM. This CDR3 has 15 residues. The CDR3 bases are TGTGCCAGTCTCCCCCGGGACACATTTAATGAAAAACTGTTTTTT. Translating it yields CASLPRDTFNEKLFF.

This clonotype showed up many times. The chain combines TRBV20-1 with TRBJ2-1, with 7 bases identical to TRBD1. Germline assignment: CDR1 DFQATT and CDR2 SNEGSKA (reference sequence). With V trimmed by 6 bases and J by 10 bases, 6 bases remained unmatched. The CDR3 runs 11 residues. The DNA for the CDR3 is TGCAGTGCCCTACAGGGGACAGAGCAGTTCTTC. Translating it yields CSALQGTEQFF.

This clonotype was observed many times. V is TRBV28 and J is TRBJ1-4; TRBD1 matches at 7 bases. V lost 6 bases to trimming and J lost 7 bases; unmatched junction nucleotides: 11. CDR3 length: 15 amino acids. Germline loops: CDR1 MDHEN, CDR2 SYDVKM. The CDR3 nucleotides read TGTGCCAGCAGAACCGACAGGGTATCGAGTGAAAAACTGTTTTTT. This translates into CASRTDRVSSEKLFF. The variable domain in full, completed from reference TRBV28 and TRBJ1-4, reads DVKVTQSSRYLVKRTGEKVFLECVQDMDHENMFWYRQDPGLGLRLIYFSYDVKMKEKGDIPEGYSVSREKKERFSLILESASTNQTSMYLCASRTDRVSSEKLFFGSGTQLSVL.

This clonotype has a count of ten or more. CDR3 nucleotide sequence: TGTGCCAGCAGTTCCGACCCGACAGCTTACGAGCAGTACTTC. It encodes CASSSDPTAYEQYF. The chain is built from TRBV28 and TRBJ2-7; D might be TRBD1 (5 bases). V lost 4 bases and J lost 4, with 14 bases in between. The germline V gene has CDR1 MDHEN and CDR2 SYDVKM. The CDR3 sequence is 14 residues long. Full variable domain (outside the CDR3, taken from reference TRBV28 and TRBJ2-7): DVKVTQSSRYLVKRTGEKVFLECVQDMDHENMFWYRQDPGLGLRLIYFSYDVKMKEKGDIPEGYSVSREKKERFSLILESASTNQTSMYLCASSSDPTAYEQYFGPGTRLTVT.

This clonotype was counted at least ten times. The chain couples TRBV29-1 to TRBJ1-1; D is possibly TRBD1 (5 bases). V gave up 7 bases and J gave up 0 bases, with 12 bases separating them. Germline V gives CDR1 SQVTM, CDR2 ANQGSEA. This CDR3 comprises 13 residues. The DNA of the CDR3 is TGCAGCGCTGGCGCAGGGATGAACACTGAAGCTTTCTTT. It is translated as CSAGAGMNTEAFF.

This clonotype was counted many times. The J gene is TRBJ2-1, the V gene TRBV29-1, with TRBD2 identical over 8 bases. V shed 5 bases and J 5 bases; nucleotides not matched to a gene: 8. The CDR3 length is 14 residues. Germline CDR1 SQVTM, CDR2 ANQGSEA. In DNA form, the CDR3 reads TGCAGCGTTTCAAGCGGGAGTACCCACAATGAGCAGTTCTTC. Its translation is CSVSSGSTHNEQFF.

This clonotype was seen a few times. The rearrangement uses TRBV3-1 and TRBJ1-6; D is ambiguous. Trimming removed 4 bases at V and 13 bases at J, with 14 bases between. The germline CDR1 and CDR2 sequences are LGHDT and YNNKEL (reference sequence). CDR3 length equals 13 residues. The CDR3 region is CASSLRTVGPLHF. In nucleotides, the CDR3 is TGTGCCAGCAGCCTAAGGACCGTGGGGCCCCTCCACTTT.

The genes are TRBV20-1 and TRBJ1-4; D is ambiguous. The germline V gene encodes CDR1 DFQATT and CDR2 SNEGSKA (reference sequence). The CDR3 runs to 14 residues. Trimming stripped 5 bases from V and 5 bases from J, with 15 bases between. The CDR3, as DNA: TGCAGTGCTGGGCAACGTGGGAGGAATGAAAAACTGTTTTTT. It specifies CSAGQRGRNEKLFF.

This sequence joins TRBV5-1 and TRBJ2-2, with TRBD1 as a possible D gene (6 bases). Germline CDR1 and CDR2: SGHRS and YFSETQ. V gave up 7 bases and J gave up 3 bases, with 13 bases separating them. This CDR3 has 14 residues. Written as DNA, the CDR3 is TGCGCCAGCGCGGTTGGGGGCGACACCGGGGAGCTGTTTTTT. It codes for CASAVGGDTGELFF.

This clonotype has ten or more counts. This rearrangement joins TRBV19 to TRBJ2-1; no clear D. Deletions cut 1 base from V and 6 bases from J, with 13 bases between. CDR1 and CDR2 (germline): LNHDA, SQIVND (reference sequence). There are 15 residues in the CDR3. The CDR3 reads CASSIAASWGNEQFF. In nucleotides, the CDR3 is TGTGCCAGTAGTATAGCCGCCTCATGGGGCAATGAGCAGTTCTTC. The whole variable domain, remainder taken from reference TRBV19 and TRBJ2-1, is DGGITQSPKYLFRKEGQNVTLSCEQNLNHDAMYWYRQDPGQGLRLIYYSQIVNDFQKGDIAEGYSVSREKKESFPLTVTSAQKNPTAFYLCASSIAASWGNEQFFGPGTRLTVL.

This clonotype was seen more than once but under ten times. The chain is built from TRBV5-1 and TRBJ1-2; 10 positions agree with TRBD1. The length of the CDR3 is 16 residues. The ends lost 0 bases at V and 8 bases at J; junction bases unmatched: 10. CDR1 and CDR2 (germline): SGHRS, YFSETQ. Here the CDR3 reads CASSLATGQGNFGYTF. The CDR3 DNA follows: TGCGCCAGCAGCTTGGCCACGGGACAGGGGAATTTCGGCTACACCTTC.

This clonotype was counted between two and nine times. J is TRBJ2-7 and V is TRBV28; no clear D. Germline-derived CDR1 and CDR2 are MDHEN and SYDVKM. The CDR3 loop spans 13 amino acids. Trimming left V 8 bases short and J 0 bases short, with 11 bases between. DNA of the CDR3: TGTGCCAGCGGACCGATCTTCTCCTACGAGCAGTACTTC. Translated, it gives CASGPIFSYEQYF.

This clonotype showed up just a few times. This chain uses TRBV6-5 with TRBJ1-6, with 10 bases aligning to TRBD1. This CDR3 spans 15 amino acids. Germline CDR1 is MNHEY and CDR2 is SVGAGI. V lost 0 bases and J lost 8; bases outside the gene matches: 1. CDR3 loop: CASSYSGTGDSPLHF. In nucleotides, the CDR3 is TGTGCCAGCAGTTACTCCGGGACAGGGGATTCACCCCTCCACTTT.